This entry is about one TCR beta chain. V was clipped by 5 bases and J by 6 bases, with 5 bases between them. The CDR3 is made up of 12 amino acids. The germline CDR1 and CDR2 sequences are MNHNS and SASEGT. The sample originates from a study of cytomegalovirus exposure and HLA in healthy donors. PCR used 60 Vbeta primers and 13 Jbeta primers. Produced via immunoSEQ multiplex PCR; TCRdb's table is partial and in-frame only. The repertoire holds 100,000 to 120,000 clones, with around 84% as singletons. Sequenced: PBMCs. V gene TRBV6-1 combines with J gene TRBJ1-6, with D uncertain. This receptor was identified in a woman in her 30s in good health and CMV-seronegative. CDR3 in amino acids: CASSHSNSPLHF. Here the CDR3 DNA reads TGTGCCAGCAGTCACAGTAATTCACCCCTCCACTTT.